This TCR beta chain was identified in a study of OX40 agonist ivuxolimab in advanced cancers. Study background: Patients in dose escalation had liver, melanoma, kidney or head and neck cancers.

At cycle 4 day 1, cycle 7 day 1, and baseline, blood was sampled. The CDR3 totals 15 residues. Deletions cut 5 bases from V and 1 base from J, with 13 bases between. The germline gives CDR1 LNHNV, CDR2 YYDKDF (reference sequence). Assay used: immunoSEQ multiplex PCR; TCRdb lists only in-frame clones, some missing. This repertoire shows about 48,000 clones, roughly 89% found once; its top ten account for around 48%. This sequence originates from an adult with an advanced solid tumor such as melanoma, head and neck, liver or kidney cancer. The chain combines TRBV15 with TRBJ2-3; D not certain. The sequenced sample was CD4+ or CD8+ T cells sorted from blood, obtained in a trial of the OX40 agonist ivuxolimab. CDR3 sequence reads: CATSLEGSGTDTQYF. The DNA for the CDR3 is TGTGCCACCAGCCTGGAAGGCTCGGGCACAGATACGCAGTATTTT.